Listed here are 10 T cell receptor beta chains from one sample, sequenced in a study of cytomegalovirus exposure and HLA in healthy donors. A multiplex PCR was run with 60 Vbeta primers and 13 Jbeta primers. Sequencing was performed with immunoSEQ multiplex PCR; in TCRdb, only in-frame clones are kept and a portion is missing. The sample includes approximately 160,000 clones, roughly 74% of them seen just once. The sample comprised PBMCs. These receptors all come from a male donor in good health and CMV-seronegative.

This sequence joins TRBV7-2 and TRBJ2-2, with 7 bases fitting TRBD2. The germline V gene has CDR1 SGHTA and CDR2 FQGNSA. Losses at the gene ends were 7 bases for V and 5 bases for J; bases not matched to a gene: 7. This CDR3 is 14 amino acids long. CDR3 protein: CASTAGSGTGELFF. The CDR3 DNA sequence: TGTGCCAGCACCGCTGGTAGCGGGACCGGGGAGCTGTTTTTT.

The chain recombines TRBV18 with TRBJ2-1; no definite D call. V shed 5 bases and J shed 0 bases, with 11 bases lying between them. The length of the CDR3 is 15 residues. CDR1 is KGHSH and CDR2 is LQKENI in the germline V gene. CDR3 region: CASSYGPSSYNEQFF. In DNA, the CDR3 is TGTGCCAGCTCATATGGGCCCAGCTCCTACAATGAGCAGTTCTTC.

The chain employs TRBV5-1 and TRBJ2-1; 13 bases line up with TRBD2. From germline, CDR1 is SGHRS and CDR2 YFSETQ. This CDR3 contains 16 residues. With V trimmed by 4 bases and J by 8 bases, 9 bases remained unmatched. Here the CDR3 DNA reads TGCGCCAGCAGCCTAGGACTAGCGGGAGTTTGGGATGAGCAGTTCTTC. Residues: CASSLGLAGVWDEQFF.

This chain links TRBV28 with TRBJ2-3, with D possibly TRBD2 on 5 matching bases. Germline loops: CDR1 MDHEN, CDR2 SYDVKM. The germline V and J ends were trimmed by 7 bases and 3 bases, with 26 bases remaining between them. The CDR3 length is 18 residues. Here the CDR3 reads CASTQWSGTSHGTDTQYF. For the CDR3, the DNA is TGTGCCAGCACCCAGTGGAGCGGAACTTCCCATGGAACAGATACGCAGTATTTT.

This chain links TRBV6-5 with TRBJ2-7; D is possibly TRBD2 (5 bases). This CDR3 region has 14 residues. The germline V gene encodes CDR1 MNHEY and CDR2 SVGAGI. V was trimmed by 4 bases and J by 0 bases, leaving 10 bases between them. The CDR3 reads CASSLERGSYEQYF. CDR3 DNA: TGTGCCAGCAGTTTAGAACGGGGCTCCTACGAGCAGTACTTC.

The genes are TRBV10-3 and TRBJ2-7, with 9 bases identical to TRBD1. This CDR3 comprises 14 residues. CDR1 is ENHRY, CDR2 SYGVKD, per germline. V dropped 2 bases and J dropped 5; count of bases not matched to a gene: 4. CDR3 in amino acids: CAISERQGVHEQYF. CDR3 DNA sequence: TGTGCCATCAGTGAGCGACAGGGGGTCCACGAGCAGTACTTC.

DNA for the CDR3: TGCGCCAGCGGGCAGGGGAACTATGGCTACACCTTC. It is translated as CASGQGNYGYTF. The genes are TRBV5-1 and TRBJ1-2; TRBD1 is a possible D gene (6 bases). The V end was cut by 7 bases, the J end by 2 bases, with 9 bases between. The germline gives CDR1 SGHRS, CDR2 YFSETQ. The CDR3 is 12 residues long.

This chain connects TRBV30 to TRBJ2-7; D possibly corresponds to TRBD2 (5 bases). The CDR3 extends over 12 amino acids. V lost 3 bases and J lost 7, with 13 bases in between. Germline V gene lookup returns CDR1 GTSNPN and CDR2 SVGIG (reference sequence). For the CDR3, the DNA is TGTGCCTGGAGAGGGCTAGCACGGGAGCAGTACTTC. Its protein product is CAWRGLAREQYF.

This chain uses TRBV7-9 with TRBJ1-4; D uncertain. The CDR3 spans 12 residues. Germline lookup yields CDR1 SEHNR and CDR2 FQNEAQ (reference sequence). Trimming took off 3 bases at V and 8 bases at J, with 7 bases between the two ends. This CDR3 reads CASSFQAEKLFF. The CDR3 bases are TGTGCCAGCAGCTTTCAAGCCGAAAAACTGTTTTTT.

This clone came up a few times. The chain is built from TRBV28 and TRBJ2-6; a weak D match, TRBD1 (6 bases). Germline CDR1 and CDR2: MDHEN and SYDVKM. The CDR3 totals 16 residues. V lost 7 bases to trimming and J lost 3 bases, with 16 bases between them. The CDR3 DNA reads TGTGCCAGCACCAAGGGGGAGATAGGTGGGGCCAACGTCCTGACTTTC. Amino acids: CASTKGEIGGANVLTF.